This paragraph reports one TCR beta chain. What it binds is unknown. The length of the CDR3 is 11 residues. In germline, CDR1 is DFQATT, CDR2 SNEGSKA (reference sequence). V dropped 4 bases and J dropped 8 bases, with 11 bases sitting between them. These data are taken from a study of Tregs in tolerant kidney transplant recipients. The wider study: Antibodies separated recipient from donor cells.

Overall study results and limits: Tregs expanded with activated donor B cells seemed most donor-specific. Biological reproducibility was not directly addressed in this study.

This table comes from immunoSEQ multiplex PCR, and its TCRdb copy is limited to in-frame clones, with some not included. This repertoire shows tens of thousands of clones, 95% to 96% found once; its top ten account for 0.37%. The rearrangement links TRBV20-1 to TRBJ1-2; the D is unclear. Material for sequencing was Tregs from blood cultured with allogeneic cells. The receptor's source is a human donor in good health. The CDR3 DNA follows: TGCAGTGCTATAACAGCGAAAGGCTACACCTTC. Protein: CSAITAKGYTF.